The rows below give T cell receptor beta chains drawn from one sample of a study of CD8 T cells in ankylosing spondylitis. TCRdb called the 5' RACE reads again in MiXCR, with one record for every CDR3 protein. The sample yields under 550,000 distinct CDR3 sequences, around 26% seen once. The source material was blood, either unsorted or a sorted T cell fraction (not recorded which). The receptor source for this set is a male donor with ankylosing spondylitis. CDR3s include the opening cysteine and the closing phenylalanine or tryptophan. A D gene is named only where the DNA matches it firmly. For some rows the clone size is stated as once, few or many, or as a class when expanded; others skip it.

size | J | D | V | CDR3 | DNA
few | TRBJ2-3 | - | TRBV7-2 | CASSLVPHLRDTQYF | TGTGCCAGCAGCTTAGTGCCCCACCTCCGGGATACGCAGTATTTT
- | TRBJ2-1 | - | TRBV7-9 | CASSLPLSDAYNEQFF | TGTGCCAGCAGCTTACCCCTTTCCGATGCTTACAATGAGCAGTTCTTC
few | TRBJ2-1 | - | TRBV6-2/TRBV6-3 | CASRDPSDNEQFF | TGTGCCAGCAGAGACCCTAGCGACAATGAGCAGTTCTTC
- | TRBJ2-3 | TRBD2 | TRBV7-9 | CASGLAGDGTDTQYF | TGTGCCAGCGGATTAGCGGGAGATGGCACAGATACGCAGTATTTT
few | TRBJ2-3 | - | TRBV19 | CASSIGDGFTDTQYF | TGTGCCAGTAGTATAGGGGACGGTTTCACAGATACGCAGTATTTT
- | TRBJ2-2 | TRBD2 | TRBV12-3/TRBV12-4 | CASSLGTSGIPGELFF | TGTGCCAGCAGTTTAGGGACTAGCGGGATCCCCGGGGAGCTGTTTTTT
- | TRBJ2-1 | TRBD1 | TRBV7-2 | CASSLGPGQYNEQFF | TGTGCCAGCAGCTTAGGGCCGGGACAGTACAATGAGCAGTTCTTC
- | TRBJ2-1 | - | TRBV4-2 | CASSQESRTFNEQFF | TGTGCCAGCAGCCAAGAAAGTCGGACTTTCAATGAGCAGTTCTTC
few | TRBJ2-4 | - | TRBV12-3/TRBV12-4 | CASTGFVGSIQYF | TGTGCCAGCACTGGCTTCGTAGGAAGCATTCAGTACTTC
- | TRBJ2-7 | - | TRBV29-1 | CSVGQTSYEQYF | TGCAGCGTTGGGCAGACATCCTACGAGCAGTACTTC
- | TRBJ2-2 | TRBD2 | TRBV2 | CASSESLSGRELFF | TGTGCCAGCAGTGAGTCCTTAAGCGGGAGGGAGCTGTTTTTT
few | TRBJ2-4 | - | TRBV7-8 | CASALENIQYF | TGTGCCAGCGCCCTCGAAAACATTCAGTACTTC
- | TRBJ2-3 | TRBD1 | TRBV20-1 | CSAGPGTGADTQYF | TGCAGTGCCGGTCCCGGGACAGGGGCCGATACGCAGTATTTT
few | TRBJ1-1 | - | TRBV12-3/TRBV12-4 | CASSLGAGAEAFF | TGTGCCAGCAGTTTAGGGGCAGGAGCTGAAGCTTTCTTT
- | TRBJ2-7 | - | TRBV6-5 | CASSYSPGGISYEQYF | TGTGCCAGCAGTTACTCGCCCGGGGGAATCTCCTACGAGCAGTACTTC
- | TRBJ2-3 | TRBD2 | TRBV29-1 | CSVSSGTSGSSSTDTQYF | TGCAGCGTTTCCTCCGGGACTAGCGGGAGCTCTAGCACAGATACGCAGTATTTT
- | TRBJ2-2 | - | TRBV7-2 | CASSPNRDTGELFF | TGTGCCAGCAGCCCTAACAGGGACACCGGGGAGCTGTTTTTT
- | TRBJ2-2 | - | TRBV2 | CASNAGPNTGELFF | TGTGCCAGCAACGCGGGACCGAACACCGGGGAGCTGTTTTTT
- | TRBJ2-7 | - | TRBV3-1 | CASSQAGGVAEQYF | TGTGCCAGCAGCCAAGCCGGGGGCGTGGCCGAGCAGTACTTC
- | TRBJ1-2 | - | TRBV29-1 | CSVDSSTFRSGGGGYTF | TGCAGCGTTGATAGTTCCACCTTTCGGAGTGGGGGTGGTGGCTACACCTTC
- | TRBJ1-2 | - | TRBV5-6 | CASSFGRDYGYTF | TGTGCCAGCAGCTTCGGCAGGGACTATGGCTACACCTTC
- | TRBJ1-1 | TRBD1 | TRBV12-3/TRBV12-4 | CASSFGTGYNEAFF | TGTGCCAGCAGTTTCGGGACAGGGTATAATGAAGCTTTCTTT
- | TRBJ1-2 | TRBD1 | TRBV7-2 | CASSLGTGEGWDYGYTF | TGTGCCAGCAGCCTCGGGACAGGGGAAGGTTGGGACTATGGCTACACCTTC
- | TRBJ2-1 | - | TRBV20-1 | CSATDLVAYNEQFF | TGCAGTGCAACGGACCTTGTGGCCTACAATGAGCAGTTCTTC
few | TRBJ1-4 | - | TRBV7-2 | CASGTREAGEKLFF | TGTGCCAGCGGAACCAGGGAGGCGGGAGAAAAACTGTTTTTT
few | TRBJ2-7 | - | TRBV20-1 | CSATVIGLDSYEQYF | TGCAGTGCTACCGTGATAGGCCTTGACTCCTACGAGCAGTACTTC
few | TRBJ2-7 | - | TRBV5-1 | CASSEVLWEAAYEQYF | TGCGCCAGCAGCGAGGTTCTATGGGAGGCTGCCTACGAGCAGTACTTC
- | TRBJ2-2 | TRBD1 | TRBV28 | CASSFNRGQTGELFF | TGTGCCAGCAGTTTCAACAGGGGGCAGACCGGGGAGCTGTTTTTT
few | TRBJ2-3 | - | TRBV2 | CASSETADTQYF | TGTGCCAGCAGTGAGACAGCAGATACGCAGTATTTT
- | TRBJ2-7 | - | TRBV5-1 | CASSLDQTVSYEQYF | TGCGCCAGCAGCTTGGACCAGACAGTCTCCTACGAGCAGTACTTC
few | TRBJ2-4 | - | TRBV15 | CATSKTGGLAKNIQYF | TGTGCCACCAGCAAGACCGGGGGACTAGCCAAAAACATTCAGTACTTC
- | TRBJ2-7 | - | TRBV2 | CASSVRTASYEQYF | TGTGCCAGCAGTGTCCGGACAGCGTCCTACGAGCAGTACTTC
- | TRBJ2-1 | - | TRBV5-1 | CASSFRSNEQFF | TGCGCCAGCAGCTTCCGGAGCAATGAGCAGTTCTTC
- | TRBJ2-1 | - | TRBV19 | CASSDYRINEQFF | TGTGCCAGTTCGGACTACCGGATCAATGAGCAGTTCTTC
few | TRBJ2-7 | - | TRBV7-9 | CASVLGEYEQYF | TGTGCCAGCGTATTGGGGGAATACGAGCAGTACTTC
- | TRBJ1-2 | - | TRBV7-9 | CASSLEEANYGYTF | TGTGCCAGCAGCTTAGAAGAGGCTAACTATGGCTACACCTTC
few | TRBJ1-6 | TRBD1 | TRBV7-2 | CASSLIPTGWYNSPLHF | TGTGCCAGCAGCTTAATACCGACAGGGTGGTATAATTCACCCCTCCACTTT
- | TRBJ2-1 | - | TRBV9 | CASSVVEGTSYNEQFF | TGTGCCAGCAGCGTAGTTGAAGGCACCTCCTACAATGAGCAGTTCTTC
- | TRBJ2-3 | - | TRBV7-2 | CASSLATVSTDTQYF | TGTGCCAGCAGCTTAGCGACGGTTAGCACAGATACGCAGTATTTT
once | TRBJ2-2 | - | TRBV6-1 | CASVRGAAGELFF | TGTGCCAGCGTACGAGGGGCGGCCGGGGAGCTGTTTTTT